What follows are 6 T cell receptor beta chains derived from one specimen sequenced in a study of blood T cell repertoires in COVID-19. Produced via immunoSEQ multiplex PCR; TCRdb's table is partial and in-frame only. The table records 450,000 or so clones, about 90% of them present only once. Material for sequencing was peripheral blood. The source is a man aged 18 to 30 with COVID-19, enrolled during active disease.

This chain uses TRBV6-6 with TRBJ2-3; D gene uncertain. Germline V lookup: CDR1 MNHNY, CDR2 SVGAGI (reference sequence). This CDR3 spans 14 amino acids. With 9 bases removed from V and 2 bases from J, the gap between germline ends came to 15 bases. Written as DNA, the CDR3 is TGTGCCAGTCGATCACAGTCTGCCACAGATACGCAGTATTTT. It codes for CASRSQSATDTQYF.

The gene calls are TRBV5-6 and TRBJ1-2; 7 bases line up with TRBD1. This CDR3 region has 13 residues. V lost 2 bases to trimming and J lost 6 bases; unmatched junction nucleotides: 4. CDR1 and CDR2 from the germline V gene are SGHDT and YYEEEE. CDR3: CASSFTQGNGYTF. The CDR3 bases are TGTGCCAGCAGCTTTACACAGGGGAATGGCTACACCTTC.

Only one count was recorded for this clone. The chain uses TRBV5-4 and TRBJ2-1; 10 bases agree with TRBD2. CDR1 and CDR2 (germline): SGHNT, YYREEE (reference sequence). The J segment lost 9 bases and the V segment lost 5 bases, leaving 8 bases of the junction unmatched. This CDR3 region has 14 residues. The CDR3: CASSGLAAAGEQFF. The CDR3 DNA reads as TGTGCCAGCAGTGGACTAGCGGCGGCCGGTGAGCAGTTCTTC.

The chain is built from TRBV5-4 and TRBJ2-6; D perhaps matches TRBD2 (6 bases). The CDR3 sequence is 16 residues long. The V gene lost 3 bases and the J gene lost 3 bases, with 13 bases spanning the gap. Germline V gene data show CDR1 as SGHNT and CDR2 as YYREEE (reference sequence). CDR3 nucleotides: TGTGCCAGCAGCTCGGCGGGGACTCTTGGGGCCAACGTCCTGACTTTC. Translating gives CASSSAGTLGANVLTF.

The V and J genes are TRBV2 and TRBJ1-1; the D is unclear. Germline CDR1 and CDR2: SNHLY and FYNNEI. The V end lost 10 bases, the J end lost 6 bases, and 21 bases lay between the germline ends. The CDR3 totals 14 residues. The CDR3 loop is CATNPQNRGAEAFF. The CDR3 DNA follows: TGTGCCACAAACCCCCAAAACCGGGGAGCTGAAGCTTTCTTT.

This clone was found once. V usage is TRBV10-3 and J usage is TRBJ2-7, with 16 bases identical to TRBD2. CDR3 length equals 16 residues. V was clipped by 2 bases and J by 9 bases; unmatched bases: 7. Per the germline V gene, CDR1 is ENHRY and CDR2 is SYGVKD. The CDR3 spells CAISEPGTSGGAVQYF. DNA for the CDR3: TGTGCCATCAGTGAGCCCGGGACTAGCGGGGGGGCAGTGCAGTACTTC.